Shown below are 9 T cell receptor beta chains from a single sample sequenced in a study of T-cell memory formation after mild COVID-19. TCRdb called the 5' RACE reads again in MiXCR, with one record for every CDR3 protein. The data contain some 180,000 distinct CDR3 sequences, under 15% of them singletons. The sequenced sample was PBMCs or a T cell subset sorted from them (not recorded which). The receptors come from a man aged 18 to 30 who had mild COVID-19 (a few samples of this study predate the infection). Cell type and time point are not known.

The CDR3 sequence: CASSLTLEGNTIYF. The CDR3 DNA follows: TGCGCCAGCAGCTTGACTCTGGAGGGAAACACCATATATTTT. The chain joins TRBV5-1 to TRBJ1-3, with D unresolved. Germline assignment: CDR1 SGHRS and CDR2 YFSETQ. V was clipped by 1 base and J by 4 bases, with 9 bases between them. This CDR3 has 14 amino acids.

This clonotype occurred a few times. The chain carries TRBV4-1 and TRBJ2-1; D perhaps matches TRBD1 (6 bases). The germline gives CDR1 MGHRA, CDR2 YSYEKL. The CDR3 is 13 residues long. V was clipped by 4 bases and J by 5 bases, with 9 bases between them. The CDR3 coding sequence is TGCGCCAGCAGCCCCTGGACAGACAATGAGCAGTTCTTC. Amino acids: CASSPWTDNEQFF.

The chain's CDR3 is CASSFRPFTGTANTEAFF. CDR3 sequence (DNA): TGTGCCAGCAGCTTCAGACCGTTTACCGGGACAGCGAACACTGAAGCTTTCTTT. The chain links TRBV5-5 to TRBJ1-1; TRBD1 agrees at 7 bases. Germline trimming cut 2 bases from V and 1 base from J; bases unmatched to any gene: 14. This CDR3 spans 18 amino acids. Germline-derived CDR1 and CDR2 are SGHKS and YYEKEE (reference sequence). Full variable domain (remainder filled in from reference TRBV5-5 and TRBJ1-1): DAGVTQSPTHLIKTRGQQVTLRCSPISGHKSVSWYQQVLGQGPQFIFQYYEKEERGRGNFPDRFSARQFPNYSSELNVNALLLGDSALYLCASSFRPFTGTANTEAFFGQGTRLTVV.

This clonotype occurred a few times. CDR3 in DNA: TGCGCCAGCAGCATAGGACTAGCGGATGGCGATACGCAGTATTTT. The encoded protein is CASSIGLADGDTQYF. The V gene is TRBV5-1, the J gene TRBJ2-3, with 10 bases that match TRBD2. Germline V CDR1 and CDR2: SGHRS, YFSETQ. CDR3 length: 15 amino acids. V was clipped by 4 bases and J by 6 bases; unmatched bases: 8.

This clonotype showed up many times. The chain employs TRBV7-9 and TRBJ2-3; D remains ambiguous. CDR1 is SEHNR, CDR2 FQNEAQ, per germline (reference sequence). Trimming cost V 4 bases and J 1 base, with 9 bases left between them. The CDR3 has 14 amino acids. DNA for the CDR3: TGTGCCAGCAGCTCCGACTGGGGCACAGATACGCAGTATTTT. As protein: CASSSDWGTDTQYF.

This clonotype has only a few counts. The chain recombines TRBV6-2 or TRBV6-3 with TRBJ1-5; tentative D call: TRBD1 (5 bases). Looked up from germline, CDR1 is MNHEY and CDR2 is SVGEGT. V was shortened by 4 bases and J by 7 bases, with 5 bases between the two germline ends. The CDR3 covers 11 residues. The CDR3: CASSSGQPQHF. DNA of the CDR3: TGTGCCAGCAGTTCAGGGCAGCCCCAGCATTTT.

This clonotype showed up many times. CDR3 in amino acids: CASSFRGGNGIQYF. DNA for the CDR3: TGTGCCAGCAGCTTTAGGGGGGGGAATGGCATTCAGTACTTC. The gene calls are TRBV7-2 and TRBJ2-4; tentative D call: TRBD2 (7 bases). This CDR3 is built from 14 residues. The V gene's germline CDR1 is SGHTA and CDR2 FQGNSA. Trimming stripped 3 bases from V and 9 bases from J, with 15 bases between.

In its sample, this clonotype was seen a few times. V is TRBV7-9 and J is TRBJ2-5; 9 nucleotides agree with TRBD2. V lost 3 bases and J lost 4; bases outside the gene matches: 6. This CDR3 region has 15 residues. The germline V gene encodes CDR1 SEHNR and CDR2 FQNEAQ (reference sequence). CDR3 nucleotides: TGTGCCAGCAGCTTTTTAGCGGGGGAAGGAGAGACCCAGTACTTC. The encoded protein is CASSFLAGEGETQYF.

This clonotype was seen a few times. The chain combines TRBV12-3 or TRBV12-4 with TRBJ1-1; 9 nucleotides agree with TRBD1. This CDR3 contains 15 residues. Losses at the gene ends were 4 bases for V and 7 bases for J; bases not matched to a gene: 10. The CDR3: CASSWVHRGRDEAFF. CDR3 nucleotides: TGTGCCAGCAGTTGGGTCCACAGGGGGCGTGATGAAGCTTTCTTT.